This TCR beta chain was retrieved from a study of cytomegalovirus exposure and HLA in healthy donors. Across the whole study: Researchers previously reported finding about 110 million unique TCR beta sequences from about 200 million T cells.

The CDR3 runs 15 residues. The V gene's germline CDR1 is LNHDA and CDR2 SQIVND (reference sequence). V was clipped by 3 bases and J by 4 bases, with 12 bases between them. Primers: 60 Vbeta forward and 13 Jbeta reverse. Profiling relied on immunoSEQ multiplex PCR, and the TCRdb table lists in-frame clones only, not all of them. The table has around 130,000 clones, around 85% seen once; the top ten hold more than 1.5%. Points on this clone: Its target is unknown.

Findings of the study overall: Earlier results showed most TCR beta V segments being productive about 87% or about 30% of the time. The classifier reportedly diagnosed cytomegalovirus status with high sensitivity and specificity. Later analysis showed most CMV-associated TCR beta chains appearing HLA-restricted.

The sequenced sample consisted of PBMCs. This sequence was found in a boy aged 5-17 years in good health and CMV-seronegative. The chain combines TRBV19 with TRBJ1-4; no reliable D call. CDR3 loop: CASSIWRSLNEKLFF. The CDR3 coding sequence is TGTGCCAGTAGTATTTGGCGGAGCCTTAATGAAAAACTGTTTTTT.